The 12 T cell receptor beta chains in this list originate from one sample, sequenced in a study of cytomegalovirus exposure and HLA in healthy donors (dated by TCRdb to about 2017). The library came from the immunoSEQ multiplex PCR assay. For the multiplex PCR, a mixture combining 60 forward primers for TCR Vbeta segments and 13 reverse primers for TCR Jbeta segments was used. Entries here come from immuneACCESS through TCRdb and include only in-frame sequences with V and J called. Some clones fail to appear in such tables; in the studies checked, an unresolved V gene covers under half of the shortfall, and the cause of the remainder is unknown. This sample has around 140,000 clones in its table, and approximately 61% of those were observed once. Around 2.5% of the sample is taken by the ten largest. Sequencing was performed on PBMCs. All receptors derive from a woman between 35 and 50 years old in good health and CMV-seronegative.

This clone was seen just once. The chain carries TRBV30 and TRBJ2-7, with a weak D call TRBD1 (5 bases). The germline V gene encodes CDR1 GTSNPN and CDR2 SVGIG (reference sequence). The V and J ends lost 3 bases and 9 bases respectively, with 21 bases between them. The CDR3 length is 14 residues. This CDR3 reads CAWSPVGLSGVQYF. In nucleotides, the CDR3 is TGTGCCTGGAGCCCAGTGGGGCTTTCTGGGGTGCAGTACTTC.

The chain combines TRBV11-2 with TRBJ2-2; 10 bases are a match to TRBD2. The CDR3 has 15 amino acids. V was clipped by 5 bases and J by 0 bases; unmatched bases: 0. The V gene's germline CDR1 is SGHAT and CDR2 FQNNGV. This CDR3 reads CASSLAGANTGELFF. CDR3 in DNA: TGTGCCAGCAGCCTAGCGGGGGCGAACACCGGGGAGCTGTTTTTT.

The chain combines TRBV7-9 with TRBJ1-1; 11 nucleotides line up with TRBD1. After removal of 0 bases from V and 5 bases from J, the junction contained 8 bases not matched to a gene. The CDR3 extends over 17 amino acids. The germline V gene has CDR1 SEHNR and CDR2 FQNEAQ (reference sequence). DNA for the CDR3: TGTGCCAGCAGCTTAGCAGGACAGGGGGCTAGAGGGACTGAAGCTTTCTTT. Amino acids: CASSLAGQGARGTEAFF.

The chain employs TRBV9 and TRBJ1-1; possible D gene TRBD1, 5 bases. This CDR3 has 13 residues. V lost 3 bases, J lost 1 base, and 7 bases lay in between. CDR1 is SGDLS and CDR2 is YYNGEE in the germline V gene. The CDR3 DNA reads as TGTGCCAGCAGCGCCAGGGAGAACACTGAAGCTTTCTTT. This encodes CASSARENTEAFF.

This chain joins TRBV7-2 and TRBJ2-7; D may be TRBD2 (5 bases). V lost 1 base to trimming and J lost 6 bases, with 7 bases between them. Germline V gene sequence: CDR1 SGHTA, CDR2 FQGNSA. The length of the CDR3 is 12 residues. The CDR3 protein is CASSLGGGEQYF. For the CDR3, the DNA is TGTGCCAGCAGCTTAGGAGGAGGCGAGCAGTACTTC.

The V and J genes are TRBV7-9 and TRBJ1-1; D ambiguous. CDR1 SEHNR and CDR2 FQNEAQ come from the germline V gene (reference sequence). Trimming removed 3 bases from V and 3 bases from J, with 5 bases in between. This CDR3 is 12 amino acids long. The CDR3 here is CASSLSHTEAFF. The CDR3 coding sequence is TGTGCCAGCAGCTTGAGTCACACTGAAGCTTTCTTT.

The chain has TRBV7-2 and TRBJ1-5, with D possibly being TRBD1 (5 bases). Trimming removed 1 base from V and 3 bases from J, with 10 bases in between. The CDR3 has 15 amino acids. In germline, CDR1 is SGHTA, CDR2 FQGNSA. CDR3 bases: TGTGCCAGCAGCTTAGGACAGAAAGACAATCAGCCCCAGCATTTT. The encoded protein is CASSLGQKDNQPQHF.

The V gene is TRBV5-1, the J gene TRBJ1-1; D not certain. CDR3 length: 14 amino acids. V was shortened by 5 bases and J by 4 bases, with 15 bases between the two germline ends. Looked up from germline, CDR1 is SGHRS and CDR2 is YFSETQ. The CDR3, as DNA: TGCGCCAGCAGTTATGAGGGAGGTGGCACTGAAGCTTTCTTT. This encodes CASSYEGGGTEAFF.

The chain recombines TRBV28 with TRBJ1-2; TRBD1 matches at 7 bases. CDR3 size: 14 residues. V lost 4 bases, J lost 4 bases, and 6 bases stayed unmatched. CDR1 is MDHEN, CDR2 SYDVKM, per germline. In nucleotides, the CDR3 is TGTGCCAGCAGTTCGGTAGGGGGCAGCTATGGCTACACCTTC. Translation: CASSSVGGSYGYTF.

V gene TRBV25-1 combines with J gene TRBJ1-1, with D perhaps matching TRBD1 (6 bases). Trimming pared 6 bases from V and 8 bases from J, leaving 19 bases between. This CDR3 spans 14 amino acids. Germline V gives CDR1 MGHDK, CDR2 SYGVNS. CDR3 nucleotides: TGTGCCAGCAGATCTGGGGGCCTCGGGAACGAAGCTTTCTTT. Translating gives CASRSGGLGNEAFF.

This chain uses TRBV7-2 with TRBJ2-7; no firm D call. The V gene lost 1 base and the J gene lost 1 base, with 8 bases spanning the gap. CDR3 length: 14 residues. Germline CDR1 and CDR2: SGHTA and FQGNSA. Here the CDR3 DNA reads TGTGCCAGCAGCTTAGAGCAGGTATCCTACGAGCAGTACTTC. Its protein product is CASSLEQVSYEQYF.

The rearrangement joins TRBV27 to TRBJ1-1; 8 nucleotides line up with TRBD1. The CDR3 loop spans 14 amino acids. Germline V gene data show CDR1 as MNHEY and CDR2 as SMNVEV (reference sequence). V was clipped by 4 bases and J by 7 bases; unmatched bases: 8. DNA for the CDR3: TGTGCCAGCAGTTCCTACGACAGGGGTGGTGAAGCTTTCTTT. Encoded protein: CASSSYDRGGEAFF.